This TCR beta chain was captured in a study of shared clonotypes between healthy human individuals. Across the whole study: Researchers drew samples from a couple of women and a few men aged 18 to 49.

Germline values: CDR1 MDHEN, CDR2 SYDVKM. V trimming: 6 bases; J trimming: 2 bases; junction bases outside the gene matches: 11. There are 16 residues in the CDR3. Genomic DNA came from roughly 84 million PBMCs in unsorted samples. It was across several immunoSEQ plates that each subset's genomic DNA was evenly split. Profiling relied on immunoSEQ multiplex PCR, and the TCRdb table lists in-frame clones only, not all of them. The data contain approximately 500,000 clones, approximately 81% of them singletons. The J gene is TRBJ2-3, the V gene TRBV28, with 7 bases that match TRBD2. This receptor was obtained from a middle-aged woman in good health. Some clones in this sample may be carry-over from other donors' samples. The sample taken for sequencing was PBMCs. The CDR3 DNA is TGTGCCAGCAGGGGCTCGGCGGGAGCCCCCACAGATACGCAGTATTTT. Translating gives CASRGSAGAPTDTQYF.